These T cell receptor beta chains were read from a single sample in a study of blood T cells in healthy people across ages. TCRdb independently ran MiXCR on the 5' RACE reads; one entry per CDR3 protein. The table records 980,000 or so distinct CDR3 sequences, roughly 48% of them present only once. Specimen: blood. The receptors were gathered from a man aged 30 to 45 in good health. Both conserved end residues are part of each CDR3. A D gene is named only where the DNA matches it firmly. Size tells how often a clone was seen (once, few, many) or the class of an expanded clone, and some rows leave it out.

j_gene | d_gene | v_gene | abundance | CDR3aa | CDR3nt
TRBJ2-5 | . | TRBV6-5 | few | CGTGREETQYF | TGTGGGACGGGGCGTGAGGAGACCCAGTACTTC
TRBJ2-1 | TRBD2 | TRBV27 | . | CAGSLRANGGYVNNERFF | TGTGCCGGCAGTTTAAGGGCAAACGGGGGGTACGTTAACAATGAGCGGTTCTTC
TRBJ1-5 | TRBD1 | TRBV5-6 | . | CASSDGTGFQPQHF | TGTGCCAGCAGCGACGGGACAGGGTTTCAGCCCCAGCATTTT
TRBJ1-1 | . | TRBV6-1 | few | CASSDGGRPNTEAFF | TGTGCCAGCAGTGACGGAGGGAGACCGAACACTGAAGCTTTCTTT
TRBJ1-2 | . | TRBV30 | . | CAASLGSYGYTF | TGTGCCGCCTCTCTCGGGAGCTATGGCTACACCTTC
TRBJ2-5 | TRBD1 | TRBV5-1 | . | CASSFTQGTQETQYF | TGCGCCAGCAGCTTTACACAGGGGACGCAAGAGACCCAGTACTTC
TRBJ2-7 | TRBD2 | TRBV20-1 | . | CSGTSWTYEQYF | TGCAGTGGGACTAGCTGGACCTACGAGCAGTACTTC
TRBJ2-7 | . | TRBV6-5 | few | CASSTIAGQQYEQYF | TGTGCCAGCAGTACCATAGCGGGACAGCAATACGAGCAGTACTTC
TRBJ2-2 | . | TRBV9 | . | CASSGPPGGELFF | TGTGCCAGCAGCGGACCTCCTGGCGGGGAGCTGTTTTTT
TRBJ2-5 | . | TRBV11-3 | many | CASSISGYQYF | TGTGCCAGCAGCATAAGCGGATATCAGTACTTC
TRBJ2-5 | . | TRBV4-1 | once | CASSHLQVEAETQYF | TGCGCCAGCAGCCACTTACAGGTAGAGGCAGAGACCCAGTACTTC
TRBJ1-4 | TRBD1 | TRBV7-9 | . | CASSTGGPGEKLFF | TGTGCCAGCAGCACAGGGGGGCCGGGAGAAAAACTGTTTTTT
TRBJ2-7 | . | TRBV27 | few | CASSFSSPTGLGAYEQYF | TGTGCCAGCAGTTTCTCCTCCCCCACAGGCCTCGGGGCCTACGAGCAGTACTTC
TRBJ2-1 | . | TRBV10-3 | few | CAISESTYGEQFF | TGTGCCATCAGTGAGTCGACGTATGGTGAGCAGTTCTTC
TRBJ1-1 | . | TRBV30 | . | CAWIKSGPEAFF | TGTGCCTGGATTAAGTCTGGGCCTGAAGCTTTCTTT
TRBJ2-1 | . | TRBV6-4 | . | CASSFDPVTYNRQFF | TGTGCCAGCAGTTTCGACCCGGTAACCTACAATAGGCAGTTCTTC
TRBJ2-2 | TRBD1 | TRBV6-2/TRBV6-3 | . | CASSYSTGYTGELFF | TGTGCCAGCAGTTACTCGACAGGGTACACCGGGGAGCTGTTTTTT
TRBJ2-7 | . | TRBV4-1 | . | CASSPVQRNNEQYF | TGCGCCAGCAGCCCTGTACAAAGGAACAACGAGCAGTACTTC
TRBJ2-7 | TRBD2 | TRBV7-8 | . | CASRGSGLGAPYEQYF | TGTGCCAGCAGGGGGTCGGGACTAGGAGCCCCCTACGAGCAGTACTTC
TRBJ2-7 | . | TRBV20-1 | . | CSARRDLGYEQYF | TGCAGTGCTAGACGGGACTTGGGGTACGAGCAGTACTTC
TRBJ1-2 | . | TRBV12-3/TRBV12-4 | few | CASRVAGYGYTF | TGTGCCAGCAGGGTCGCGGGGTATGGCTACACCTTC
TRBJ2-2 | . | TRBV10-3 | . | CAISESADTGELFF | TGTGCCATCAGTGAGTCGGCAGACACCGGGGAGCTGTTTTTT
TRBJ2-1 | . | TRBV2 | . | CAAAGRVYNEQFF | TGTGCCGCCGCGGGTAGGGTCTACAATGAGCAGTTCTTC
TRBJ2-1 | . | TRBV12-3/TRBV12-4 | few | CASSVPIPEQFF | TGTGCCAGCAGTGTCCCGATCCCTGAGCAGTTCTTC
TRBJ1-1 | . | TRBV7-8 | . | CASSHGASNLNTEAFF | TGTGCCAGCAGCCATGGGGCGTCGAATCTGAACACTGAAGCTTTCTTT
TRBJ2-2 | TRBD2 | TRBV27 | . | CASSFAGRANTGELFF | TGTGCCAGCAGTTTTGCCGGGAGGGCGAACACCGGGGAGCTGTTTTTT
TRBJ1-1 | . | TRBV12-3/TRBV12-4 | . | CASSLWDTEAFF | TGTGCCAGCAGTTTATGGGACACTGAAGCTTTCTTT
TRBJ2-1 | TRBD1 | TRBV6-5 | . | CASSRTGFEQFF | TGTGCCAGCAGCAGGACAGGGTTTGAGCAGTTCTTC
TRBJ2-5 | TRBD1 | TRBV12-3/TRBV12-4 | . | CASSSPGQGEETQYF | TGTGCCAGCAGTTCGCCTGGACAGGGGGAAGAGACCCAGTACTTC
TRBJ1-1 | . | TRBV29-1 | . | CSATDRWNTEAFF | TGCAGCGCCACGGACAGATGGAACACTGAAGCTTTCTTT
TRBJ2-1 | TRBD2 | TRBV4-2 | . | CASSQGGLAPPQFF | TGTGCCAGCAGCCAGGGGGGACTAGCTCCTCCCCAGTTCTTC
TRBJ2-3 | TRBD1 | TRBV11-2 | . | CASSLWDSYTQYF | TGTGCCAGCAGCTTATGGGACAGTTATACGCAGTATTTT
TRBJ2-4 | . | TRBV28 | . | CASSFQPRDPRSYKQYF | TGTGCCAGCAGTTTTCAACCTCGAGACCCGCGAAGTTACAAGCAGTACTTC
TRBJ1-1 | . | TRBV10-3 | . | CAVRGGNTEAFF | TGTGCCGTACGAGGGGGGAACACTGAAGCTTTCTTT
TRBJ2-1 | . | TRBV5-1 | . | CASSPIPAYNEQFF | TGCGCCAGCAGCCCCATTCCTGCTTACAATGAGCAGTTCTTC
TRBJ1-2 | TRBD1 | TRBV6-6 | . | CASSYRQGAANNYGYTF | TGTGCCAGCAGTTACAGGCAGGGGGCAGCGAATAACTATGGCTACACCTTC
TRBJ2-2 | TRBD1 | TRBV4-1 | . | CASSPRDRAGTGELFF | TGCGCCAGCAGCCCCAGAGACAGGGCGGGCACCGGGGAGCTGTTTTTT
TRBJ2-2 | . | TRBV20-1 | . | CSARRQGLNTGELFF | TGCAGTGCTAGAAGGCAGGGGTTGAACACCGGGGAGCTGTTTTTT
TRBJ2-5 | TRBD1 | TRBV27 | . | CASSSLTLDRGQETQYF | TGTGCCAGCAGCTCCCTGACATTGGACAGGGGGCAAGAGACCCAGTACTTC
TRBJ1-5 | . | TRBV6-2/TRBV6-3 | . | CASMWQGPNQPQHF | TGTGCCAGCATGTGGCAGGGGCCCAATCAGCCCCAGCATTTT
TRBJ1-1 | . | TRBV5-1 | . | CASSLGFQTEAFF | TGCGCCAGCAGCTTGGGCTTCCAGACTGAAGCTTTCTTT
TRBJ1-6 | . | TRBV20-1 | . | CSARDEGRNDVYNSPLHF | TGCAGTGCTAGAGATGAGGGCAGGAACGACGTCTATAATTCACCCCTCCACTTT
TRBJ2-4 | . | TRBV4-3 | . | CASSLAAQIPNIQYF | TGCGCCAGCAGTCTCGCGGCCCAGATCCCAAACATTCAGTACTTC
TRBJ1-2 | TRBD1 | TRBV4-3 | few | CASSRSPQGNYGYTF | TGCGCCAGCAGCCGAAGTCCACAGGGGAACTATGGCTACACCTTC